The sample holds one count of the clone carrying this T cell receptor beta chain. Its matching antigen is unknown. This sample stems from a study of cytomegalovirus exposure and HLA in healthy donors. The CDR3 length is 15 residues. Trimming took 4 bases from V and 3 from J; bases not matched to a gene: 7. CDR1 is SGHRS, CDR2 YFSETQ, per germline. Notes on the study in general: Within an earlier analysis, most TCR beta V segments proved productive either about 87% or about 30% of the time.

The PCR made use of 60 Vbeta and 13 Jbeta primers. Repertoires were generated with immunoSEQ multiplex PCR, while TCRdb's copy carries only in-frame clones and drops some. The table lists about 180,000 clones, 77% of them singletons. This receptor was taken from a woman in her twenties or thirties in good health and CMV-seropositive. Specimen: PBMCs. The chain recombines TRBV5-1 with TRBJ2-3; 8 bases fit TRBD1. As DNA, the CDR3 is TGCGCCAGCAGCACCGAGGACAGGGTAACAGATACGCAGTATTTT. Residues: CASSTEDRVTDTQYF.